Below are 30 T cell receptor beta chains sequenced from a single sample in a study of metastatic and nonmetastatic thyroid tumors. TCRdb re-called the PCR reads with MiXCR. The data hold around 41,000 clones, with under 4% observed a single time. Ahead of thyroid surgery, no patient had received treatment of any kind. The sequencing sample was made of blood. The receptors originated from a female donor with papillary thyroid cancer or a benign thyroid nodule (not recorded which). Some clones in this sample may be carry-over from other donors' samples.

This clone was observed many times. The rearrangement uses TRBV29-1 and TRBJ1-2, with D maybe TRBD1 (5 bases). V lost 0 bases and J 0 bases, leaving 14 bases between the germline ends. The CDR3 runs 16 residues. The germline gives CDR1 SQVTM, CDR2 ANQGSEA. The CDR3 bases are TGCAGCGTTGAAGAGGGCTCAGGGAATACTAACTATGGCTACACCTTC. Translated: CSVEEGSGNTNYGYTF.

This rearrangement joins TRBV4-2 to TRBJ1-6; 9 bases agree with TRBD1. This CDR3 is built from 16 residues. Germline V CDR1 and CDR2: LGHNA, YNFKEQ. V trimming: 1 base; J trimming: 7 bases; junction bases outside the gene matches: 5. Here the CDR3 reads CASSQVGQGGNSPLHF. CDR3 coding DNA: TGTGCCAGCAGCCAAGTGGGACAGGGTGGCAATTCACCCCTCCACTTT.

This clone was counted ten times or more. The rearrangement joins TRBV6-1 to TRBJ1-1; maybe TRBD1 (5 bases). This CDR3 is built from 13 residues. CDR1 is MNHNS, CDR2 SASEGT, per germline. Trimming removed 7 bases from V and 4 bases from J, with 13 bases in between. CDR3 loop: CASTLFRATEAFF. The CDR3 nucleotides read TGTGCCAGCACCCTGTTCAGGGCCACTGAAGCTTTCTTT.

Regarding this clone: Other DNA sequences in the sample encode the same CDR3. The chain uses TRBV27 and TRBJ2-3; D uncertain. Germline V gene data show CDR1 as MNHEY and CDR2 as SMNVEV (reference sequence). The length of the CDR3 is 13 residues. V was trimmed by 5 bases and J by 0 bases, leaving 6 bases between them. For the CDR3, the DNA is TGTGCCAGCAGTCTTACAAGCACAGATACGCAGTATTTT. Encoded protein: CASSLTSTDTQYF.

Ten or more counts support this clone. J is TRBJ1-1 and V is TRBV5-6; D gene uncertain. Trimming left V 0 bases short and J 3 bases short, with 6 bases between. The CDR3 has 13 residues. CDR1 is SGHDT, CDR2 YYEEEE, per germline. The CDR3 is CASSLGPDTEAFF. In DNA, the CDR3 is TGTGCCAGCAGCTTGGGGCCAGACACTGAAGCTTTCTTT.

This clone was seen ten or more times. The chain carries TRBV6-1 and TRBJ2-3, with 7 bases aligning to TRBD1. Per the germline V gene, CDR1 is MNHNS and CDR2 is SASEGT. V shed 7 bases and J 0 bases; nucleotides not matched to a gene: 10. This CDR3 has 16 amino acids. CDR3 nucleotides: TGTGCCAGCACCCACGGACAGGCGGTCAGCACAGATACGCAGTATTTT. Translated, it gives CASTHGQAVSTDTQYF.

Worth noting for this clone: A read error may produce the germline difference seen at one junction end. The CDR3: CASRSGRTTVELFF. The CDR3 bases are TGTGCCAGCAGGAGCGGGCGGACCACCGTGGAGCTGTTTTTT. The V and J genes are TRBV27 and TRBJ2-2; TRBD2 might be the D (6 bases). The CDR3 contains 14 residues. Germline CDR1 is MNHEY and CDR2 is SMNVEV (reference sequence).

This clone has at least ten counts. The CDR3 nucleotides read TGCGCCAGCAGCTTCGGGGGACATAGCTCCTACGAGCAGTACTTC. The encoded protein is CASSFGGHSSYEQYF. V is TRBV5-1 and J is TRBJ2-7; D may be TRBD1 or TRBD2 (6 bases each). This CDR3 contains 15 residues. V was pared by 2 bases and J by 0 bases, with 12 bases between. Looked up from germline, CDR1 is SGHRS and CDR2 is YFSETQ.

This clone occurred many times. The chain is built from TRBV20-1 and TRBJ1-5; perhaps TRBD1 as D (6 bases). V was shortened by 0 bases and J by 13 bases, with 16 bases between the two germline ends. CDR3 length: 13 amino acids. Germline V gene lookup returns CDR1 DFQATT and CDR2 SNEGSKA (reference sequence). CDR3 nucleotide sequence: TGCAGTGCTAGAGACGGAGGAGGGGGGCGACAGCATTTT. It yields the protein CSARDGGGGRQHF.

This clone was seen repeatedly, ten times or more. The chain has TRBV28 and TRBJ1-3; D gene unclear. The CDR3 has 13 residues. CDR1 is MDHEN, CDR2 SYDVKM, per germline. Trimming removed 6 bases from V and 11 bases from J, with 17 bases in between. This CDR3 reads CASSLKGGPAIYF. CDR3 nucleotides: TGTGCCAGCAGCCTCAAGGGTGGCCCCGCCATATATTTT. The whole variable domain, remainder taken from reference TRBV28 and TRBJ1-3, is DVKVTQSSRYLVKRTGEKVFLECVQDMDHENMFWYRQDPGLGLRLIYFSYDVKMKEKGDIPEGYSVSREKKERFSLILESASTNQTSMYLCASSLKGGPAIYFGEGSWLTVV.

This clone came up many times. The chain employs TRBV3-1 and TRBJ2-2, with D unresolved. V lost 0 bases and J 7 bases, leaving 9 bases between the germline ends. The germline V gene has CDR1 LGHDT and CDR2 YNNKEL (reference sequence). There are 14 residues in the CDR3. The CDR3 loop is CASSQDFVSGELFF. In DNA, the CDR3 is TGTGCCAGCAGCCAAGATTTTGTCAGCGGGGAGCTGTTTTTT.

This clone has a handful of counts. The CDR3 loop is CASSEFTGELFF. The CDR3 nucleotides are TGTGCCAGTAGTGAGTTCACCGGGGAGCTGTTTTTT. The chain is built from TRBV19 and TRBJ2-2; D gene ambiguous. The V end was cut by 5 bases, the J end by 4 bases, with 5 bases between. There are 12 residues in the CDR3. Germline lookup yields CDR1 LNHDA and CDR2 SQIVND (reference sequence).

This clone was recorded many times. A clone one base away is much larger, so this may be a read error. This same CDR3 is encoded by further DNA sequences in the sample. The rearrangement links TRBV9 to TRBJ2-7, with D possibly TRBD2 on 7 matching bases. Germline lookup yields CDR1 SGDLS and CDR2 YYNGEE. CDR3 length: 15 amino acids. The CDR3 region is CASSVGGRGAYEQYF. The CDR3 nucleotides are TGTGCCAGCAGCGTAGGGGGGAGGGGGGCCTACGAACAGTACTTC.

This chain joins TRBV12-3 or TRBV12-4 and TRBJ2-1; D gene unclear. The CDR3 runs to 14 residues. V was pared by 3 bases and J by 7 bases, with 13 bases between. The chain's CDR3 is CASSFGVARNEQFF. The CDR3 bases are TGTGCCAGCAGTTTTGGGGTAGCTAGGAATGAGCAGTTCTTC.

The chain employs TRBV5-1 and TRBJ1-1; perhaps TRBD1 as D (5 bases). Germline V gene data show CDR1 as SGHRS and CDR2 as YFSETQ. The CDR3 is 14 residues long. Trimming removed 1 base from V and 3 bases from J, with 10 bases in between. The CDR3 is CASSLSGGDTEAFF. CDR3 DNA: TGCGCCAGCAGCTTGAGCGGAGGGGACACTGAAGCTTTCTTT.

In this sample, this clone turned up many times. The chain uses TRBV30 and TRBJ2-7; 9 bases are shared with TRBD2. Trimming took 4 bases from V and 0 from J; bases not matched to a gene: 1. The CDR3 is 13 residues long. Germline-derived CDR1 and CDR2 are GTSNPN and SVGIG (reference sequence). This chain's CDR3 is CAWTSGTSYEQYF. In DNA form, the CDR3 reads TGTGCCTGGACTAGCGGGACCTCCTACGAGCAGTACTTC.

This clone was seen at least ten times. The rearrangement uses TRBV19 and TRBJ2-2; possibly TRBD1 for D (9 bases). The CDR3 has 17 amino acids. Deletions cut 3 bases from V and 7 bases from J, with 21 bases between. The germline CDR1 and CDR2 sequences are LNHDA and SQIVND (reference sequence). CDR3 nucleotides: TGTGCCAGTAGTATGGGACAGGGTCTAGCGGGTGTCGGGGAGCTGTTTTTT. This encodes CASSMGQGLAGVGELFF.

In its sample, this clone was seen a few times. CDR3 in amino acids: CSARVRGDTQYF. In DNA form, the CDR3 reads TGCAGTGCTAGAGTGAGAGGAGATACGCAGTATTTT. The rearrangement links TRBV20-1 to TRBJ2-3; D is uncertain. This CDR3 spans 12 amino acids. Trimming pared 1 base from V and 5 bases from J, leaving 7 bases between. The germline V gene has CDR1 DFQATT and CDR2 SNEGSKA (reference sequence).

The sample holds a few counts of this clone. The chain is built from TRBV10-2 and TRBJ1-1; D gene ambiguous. From germline, CDR1 is WSHSY and CDR2 SAAADI. CDR3 length: 12 amino acids. Trimming took off 6 bases at V and 6 bases at J, with 11 bases between the two ends. Here the CDR3 DNA reads TGCGCCAGCAGCGGCCCCGGGGCTGAAGCTTTCTTT. Residues: CASSGPGAEAFF.

A few counts support this clone. V usage is TRBV6-1 and J usage is TRBJ1-2, with 7 bases lining up with TRBD1. CDR1 MNHNS and CDR2 SASEGT come from the germline V gene. The CDR3 length is 15 residues. V gave up 6 bases and J gave up 4 bases; unmatched junction bases: 11. CDR3 region: CASSIDRAQIYGYTF. The DNA of the CDR3 is TGTGCCAGCAGCATCGACAGGGCCCAAATCTATGGCTACACCTTC.

This clone was observed many times. V is TRBV7-8 and J is TRBJ2-7; TRBD2 aligns across 7 bases. V dropped 7 bases and J dropped 3; count of bases not matched to a gene: 12. Germline V lookup: CDR1 SGHVS, CDR2 FQNEAQ. The length of the CDR3 is 15 residues. This CDR3 reads CASTKGLQRGYEQYF. CDR3 bases: TGTGCCAGCACCAAGGGGCTTCAGCGGGGCTACGAGCAGTACTTC.

This clone was seen repeatedly, ten times or more. The rearrangement uses TRBV3-1 and TRBJ2-1; 13 bases fit TRBD2. The germline V gene has CDR1 LGHDT and CDR2 YNNKEL (reference sequence). After removal of 1 base from V and 6 bases from J, the junction contained 9 bases not matched to a gene. This CDR3 is 18 amino acids long. The CDR3 sequence is CASSQGTSGRSLSNEQFF. For the CDR3, the DNA is TGTGCCAGCAGCCAAGGGACTAGCGGGAGATCCCTCTCCAATGAGCAGTTCTTC.

By share of the sample, this clone is medium-sized. The CDR3 DNA is TGTGCCAGCAGCTTACCCCCGGGGGAGCAGTACTTC. Translating it yields CASSLPPGEQYF. The rearrangement joins TRBV7-8 to TRBJ2-7; a weak D match, TRBD2 (5 bases). The V end was cut by 2 bases, the J end by 7 bases, with 9 bases between. CDR3 size: 12 residues. The germline gives CDR1 SGHVS, CDR2 FQNEAQ.

This clone has a count of ten or more. The chain links TRBV5-1 to TRBJ2-3, with 8 bases that match TRBD1. The CDR3 is 14 amino acids. V shed 6 bases, J shed 4 bases, and the junction held 7 bases outside the gene matches. Looked up from germline, CDR1 is SGHRS and CDR2 is YFSETQ. The CDR3 spells CASTLSGGPDTQYF. DNA of the CDR3: TGCGCCAGCACTCTTTCAGGGGGCCCAGATACGCAGTATTTT.

This clone is categorized as medium-sized (0.01 to 0.1%). The chain has TRBV20-1 and TRBJ1-2; a possible D gene is TRBD1 (5 bases). The CDR3 is made up of 12 amino acids. Trimming took off 0 bases at V and 3 bases at J, with 5 bases between the two ends. Germline values: CDR1 DFQATT, CDR2 SNEGSKA (reference sequence). The CDR3 bases are TGCAGTGCTAGAGAAGGGGACTATGGCTACACCTTC. Its translation: CSAREGDYGYTF.

This clone was found many times. The V call is TRBV12-3 or TRBV12-4, the J call TRBJ2-1; D uncertain. The CDR3 is 14 residues long. Trimming took off 6 bases at V and 1 base at J, with 10 bases between the two ends. CDR3 DNA: TGTGCCAGCAGGCCAGGATTTTCCTACAATGAGCAGTTCTTC. Its protein product is CASRPGFSYNEQFF.

Ten or more counts support this clone. The chain is built from TRBV12-3 or TRBV12-4 and TRBJ1-2, with D possibly being TRBD1 (6 bases). This CDR3 is built from 12 residues. V was shortened by 6 bases and J by 8 bases, with 13 bases between the two germline ends. The DNA for the CDR3 is TGTGCCAGCAGCAGGGGAGTGGCAGGCTACACCTTC. Translating gives CASSRGVAGYTF.

This clone was seen many times. This chain joins TRBV9 and TRBJ2-6, with a weak D call TRBD1 (5 bases). CDR3 length: 16 amino acids. Germline CDR1 SGDLS, CDR2 YYNGEE. V dropped 0 bases and J dropped 3 bases, with 10 bases sitting between them. In nucleotides, the CDR3 is TGTGCCAGCAGCGTAGTAGGGGCAGGTGGGGCCAACGTCCTGACTTTC. Residues: CASSVVGAGGANVLTF.

This clone was recorded many times. V is TRBV20-1 and J is TRBJ1-2, with D maybe TRBD1 (6 bases). V lost 1 base, J lost 2 bases, and 8 bases lay in between. The length of the CDR3 is 13 residues. Germline V gives CDR1 DFQATT, CDR2 SNEGSKA (reference sequence). CDR3 region: CSARVRGNYGYTF. In nucleotides, the CDR3 is TGCAGTGCTAGAGTCAGGGGAAACTATGGCTACACCTTC.

The rearrangement links TRBV5-1 to TRBJ2-1; no clear D. The CDR3 is 16 amino acids. Germline lookup yields CDR1 SGHRS and CDR2 YFSETQ. V lost 0 bases, J lost 7 bases, and 17 bases lay in between. This CDR3 reads CASSLEYYQVGNEQFF. CDR3 sequence (DNA): TGCGCCAGCAGCTTGGAATACTATCAAGTGGGGAATGAGCAGTTCTTC.